The rows below give T cell receptor beta chains drawn from one sample of a study of identical twins. TCRdb re-called the 5' RACE reads with MiXCR, one entry per CDR3 protein. The profile shows under 500,000 distinct CDR3 sequences, 13% to 15% of them singletons. These data are also associated with another study on yellow fever vaccine responses in identical twins.

Material: CD4+ T cells sorted from blood. Every receptor here comes from a woman between 18 and 29 years old in good health. Both conserved end residues are part of each CDR3. A D gene is named only where the DNA matches it firmly. Clone size, where shown, is once, few, many, or a class for clones that have expanded.

TRBJ2-5	TRBV5-6	.	few	TGTGCCAGCAAAAAACGGCCTGGGGCAGAGACCCAGTACTTC	CASKKRPGAETQYF
TRBJ2-4	TRBV7-9	TRBD2	many	TGTGCCAGCAGCCCAGTGGGGGTAGCGGGAGCCAAAAACATTCAGTACTTC	CASSPVGVAGAKNIQYF
TRBJ1-4	TRBV10-3	TRBD1	.	TGTGCCATCAGTGACCCAACCGGGACAGGCAACGAAAAACTGTTTTTT	CAISDPTGTGNEKLFF
TRBJ2-1	TRBV24-1	.	.	TGTGCCACCAGTGATTCCACCGGCCCCCTAACCCCCTACAATGAGCAGTTCTTC	CATSDSTGPLTPYNEQFF
TRBJ2-1	TRBV7-6	.	few	TGTGCCAGCAGCTCCCAACTCGGCGCTCGGGGCAATGAGCAGTTCTTC	CASSSQLGARGNEQFF
TRBJ2-1	TRBV3-1	TRBD2	few	TGTGCCAGCAGTCGACTAGCGGGAGGCGATGAGCAGTTCTTC	CASSRLAGGDEQFF
TRBJ2-5	TRBV24-1	TRBD1	few	TGTGCCACCAGTGACCCAAGCCCCGGGACAGGGTTGGAGACCCAGTACTTC	CATSDPSPGTGLETQYF
TRBJ2-7	TRBV24-1	TRBD1	many	TGTGCCACCCGGGGACAGGGATTCGACGAGCAGTACTTC	CATRGQGFDEQYF
TRBJ2-7	TRBV19	.	few	TGTGCCACCTCGTTCGGGGGTGGAGAGCAGTACTTC	CATSFGGGEQYF
TRBJ2-2	TRBV7-9	TRBD2	few	TGTGCCAGCAGCCCGCCACTCGCGGGGGGGACCACCGGGGAGCTGTTTTTT	CASSPPLAGGTTGELFF
TRBJ1-2	TRBV3-1	TRBD1	.	TGTGCCAGCAGCCAACTACAGGGGGATGGCTACACCTTC	CASSQLQGDGYTF
TRBJ1-4	TRBV5-1	TRBD1	few	TGCGCCAGCAGCACCTACAGGGGTGAAAAACTGTTTTTT	CASSTYRGEKLFF
TRBJ2-5	TRBV6-1	TRBD1	few	TGTGCCAGCAGTGGGGACAGTTTCGGGACCCAGTACTTC	CASSGDSFGTQYF
TRBJ2-7	TRBV7-2	.	few	TGTGCCAGCAGTCTCACCGGGACCTGGAGCTACGAGCAGTACTTC	CASSLTGTWSYEQYF
TRBJ2-7	TRBV6-1	.	.	TGTGCCAGCAGTGATAGGTCGGAGGGGAAGTACGAGCAGTACTTC	CASSDRSEGKYEQYF
TRBJ2-2	TRBV7-9	.	.	TGTGCCAGCAGCTTAGTACTAACAGGGAACACCGGGGAGCTGTTTTTT	CASSLVLTGNTGELFF
TRBJ2-3	TRBV15	.	.	TGTGCCACCAGCCTGGGCGGGTTTGGAGATACGCAGTATTTT	CATSLGGFGDTQYF
TRBJ2-7	TRBV5-1	TRBD2	many	TGCGCCAGCAGCTTGGGCATGGCGGGGGGCTACGAGCAGTACTTC	CASSLGMAGGYEQYF
TRBJ2-1	TRBV5-1	.	many	TGCGCCAGCAGCGAAGGGATGTCCTACAATGAGCAGTTCTTC	CASSEGMSYNEQFF